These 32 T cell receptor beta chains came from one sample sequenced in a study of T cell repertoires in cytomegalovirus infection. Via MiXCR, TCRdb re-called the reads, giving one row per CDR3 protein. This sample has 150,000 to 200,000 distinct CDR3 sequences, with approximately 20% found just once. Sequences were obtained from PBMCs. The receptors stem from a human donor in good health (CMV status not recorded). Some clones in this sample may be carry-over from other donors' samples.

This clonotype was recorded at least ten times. This CDR3 is CASSEGRNTEAFF. Written as DNA, the CDR3 is TGTGCCAGCAGTGAAGGCAGGAACACTGAAGCTTTCTTT. The rearrangement uses TRBV2 and TRBJ1-1, with D hard to call. Germline CDR1 reads SNHLY; CDR2 reads FYNNEI. This CDR3 has 13 residues. V was clipped by 1 base and J by 1 base, with 4 bases between them.

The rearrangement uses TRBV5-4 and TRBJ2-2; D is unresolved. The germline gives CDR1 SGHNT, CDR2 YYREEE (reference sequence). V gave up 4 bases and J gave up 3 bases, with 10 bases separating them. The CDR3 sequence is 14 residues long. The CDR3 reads CASSPLGDTGELFF. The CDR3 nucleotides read TGTGCCAGCAGCCCCCTTGGGGACACCGGGGAGCTGTTTTTT.

The CDR3 nucleotides read TGCAGTGCCATAGGGGGCAGCAACACTGAAGCTTTCTTT. It translates to CSAIGGSNTEAFF. J is TRBJ1-1 and V is TRBV20-1; 7 bases are shared with TRBD1. V lost 6 bases, J lost 2 bases, and 6 bases stayed unmatched. Germline values: CDR1 DFQATT, CDR2 SNEGSKA (reference sequence). The CDR3 covers 13 residues.

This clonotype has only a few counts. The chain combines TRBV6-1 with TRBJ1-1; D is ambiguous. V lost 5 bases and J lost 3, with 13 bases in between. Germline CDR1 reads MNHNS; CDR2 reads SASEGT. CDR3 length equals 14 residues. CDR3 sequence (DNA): TGTGCCAGCAGTTCGGTAGTGGAGTACACTGAAGCTTTCTTT. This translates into CASSSVVEYTEAFF.

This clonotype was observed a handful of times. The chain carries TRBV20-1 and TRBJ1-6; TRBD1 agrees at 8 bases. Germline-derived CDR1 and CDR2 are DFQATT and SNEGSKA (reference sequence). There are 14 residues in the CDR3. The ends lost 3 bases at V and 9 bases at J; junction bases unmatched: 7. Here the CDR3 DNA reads TGCAGTGCTAGGGCAACAGGGGGTGCTTCACCCCTCCACTTT. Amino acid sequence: CSARATGGASPLHF.

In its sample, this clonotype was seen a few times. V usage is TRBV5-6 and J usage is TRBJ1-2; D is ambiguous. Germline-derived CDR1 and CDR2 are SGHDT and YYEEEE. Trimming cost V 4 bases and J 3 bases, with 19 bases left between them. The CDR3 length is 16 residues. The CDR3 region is CASSGERAGRDYGYTF. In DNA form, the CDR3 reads TGTGCCAGCAGCGGGGAGCGGGCAGGACGGGACTATGGCTACACCTTC. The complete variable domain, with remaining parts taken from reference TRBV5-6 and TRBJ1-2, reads DAGVTQSPTHLIKTRGQQVTLRCSPKSGHDTVSWYQQALGQGPQFIFQYYEEEERQRGNFPDRFSGHQFPNYSSELNVNALLLGDSALYLCASSGERAGRDYGYTFGSGTRLTVV.

The CDR3 coding sequence is TGTGCCAGCAGCCGGGACACAACACTCTACGAGCAGTACTTC. Amino acids: CASSRDTTLYEQYF. The rearrangement uses TRBV12-3 or TRBV12-4 and TRBJ2-7; D perhaps matches TRBD1 (6 bases). The length of the CDR3 is 14 residues. V lost 6 bases and J lost 3, with 15 bases in between.

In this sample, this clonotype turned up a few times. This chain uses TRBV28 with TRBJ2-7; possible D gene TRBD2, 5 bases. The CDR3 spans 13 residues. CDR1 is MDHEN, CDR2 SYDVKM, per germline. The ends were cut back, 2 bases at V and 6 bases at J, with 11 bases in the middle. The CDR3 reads CASSLERVREQYF. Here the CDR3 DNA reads TGTGCCAGCAGTTTAGAGAGGGTTCGCGAGCAGTACTTC.

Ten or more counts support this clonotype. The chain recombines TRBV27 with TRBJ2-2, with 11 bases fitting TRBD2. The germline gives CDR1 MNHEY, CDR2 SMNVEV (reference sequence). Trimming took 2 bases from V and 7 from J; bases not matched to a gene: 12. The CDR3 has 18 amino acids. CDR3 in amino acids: CASSLIGLAGGKGGELFF. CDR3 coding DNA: TGTGCCAGCAGTTTAATCGGCCTAGCGGGGGGAAAGGGCGGGGAGCTGTTTTTT.

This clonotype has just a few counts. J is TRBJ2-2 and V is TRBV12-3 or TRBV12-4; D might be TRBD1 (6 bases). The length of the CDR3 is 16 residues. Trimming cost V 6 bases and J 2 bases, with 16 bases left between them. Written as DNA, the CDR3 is TGTGCCAGCAGGCCTGACCGGGACACCAACACCGGGGAGCTGTTTTTT. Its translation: CASRPDRDTNTGELFF.

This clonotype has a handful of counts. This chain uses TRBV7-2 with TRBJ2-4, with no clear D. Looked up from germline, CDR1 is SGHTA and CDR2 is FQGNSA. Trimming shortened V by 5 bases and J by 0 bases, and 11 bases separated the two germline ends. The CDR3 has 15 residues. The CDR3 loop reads CASSLLWAAKNIQYF. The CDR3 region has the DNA TGTGCCAGCAGCCTATTATGGGCAGCCAAAAACATTCAGTACTTC.

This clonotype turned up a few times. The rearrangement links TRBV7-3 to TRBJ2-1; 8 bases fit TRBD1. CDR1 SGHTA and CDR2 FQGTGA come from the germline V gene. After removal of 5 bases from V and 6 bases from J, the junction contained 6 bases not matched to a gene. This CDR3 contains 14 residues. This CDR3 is CASSPQGGLNEQFF. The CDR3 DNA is TGTGCCAGCAGCCCACAGGGGGGACTCAATGAGCAGTTCTTC. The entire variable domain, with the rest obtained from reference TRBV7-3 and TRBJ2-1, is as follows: GAGVSQTPSNKVTEKGKYVELRCDPISGHTALYWYRQSLGQGPEFLIYFQGTGAADDSGLPNDRFFAVRPEGSVSTLKIQRTERGDSAVYLCASSPQGGLNEQFFGPGTRLTVL.

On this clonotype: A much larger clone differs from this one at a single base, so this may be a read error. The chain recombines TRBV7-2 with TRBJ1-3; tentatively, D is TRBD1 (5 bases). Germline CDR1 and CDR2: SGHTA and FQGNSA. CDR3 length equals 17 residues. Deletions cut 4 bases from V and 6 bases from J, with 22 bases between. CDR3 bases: TGTGCCAGCAGCTCAACGGCTTGGGGGGAAAGGGAAAACACCATATATTTT. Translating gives CASSSTAWGERENTIYF.

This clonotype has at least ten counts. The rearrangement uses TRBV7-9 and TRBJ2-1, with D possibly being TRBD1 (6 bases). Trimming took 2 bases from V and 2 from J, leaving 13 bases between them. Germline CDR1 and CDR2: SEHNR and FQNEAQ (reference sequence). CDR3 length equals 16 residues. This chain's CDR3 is CASSLSRGMAYNEQFF. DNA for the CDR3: TGTGCCAGCAGCTTATCCAGGGGAATGGCCTACAATGAGCAGTTCTTC.

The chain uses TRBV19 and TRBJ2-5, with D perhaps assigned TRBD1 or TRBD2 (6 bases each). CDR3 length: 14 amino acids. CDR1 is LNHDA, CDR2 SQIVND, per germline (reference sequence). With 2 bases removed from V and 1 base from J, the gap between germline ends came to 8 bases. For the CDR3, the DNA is TGTGCCAGTAGTATACGGGGGCCCCAAGAGACCCAGTACTTC. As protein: CASSIRGPQETQYF.

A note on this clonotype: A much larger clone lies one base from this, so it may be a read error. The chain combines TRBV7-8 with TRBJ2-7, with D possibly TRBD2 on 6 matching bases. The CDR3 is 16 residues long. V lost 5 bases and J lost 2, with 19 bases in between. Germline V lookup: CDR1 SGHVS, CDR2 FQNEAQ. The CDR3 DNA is TGTGCCAGCAGCCTCGGGACTGTCGCCTTCCCCTACGAGCAGTACTTC. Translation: CASSLGTVAFPYEQYF.

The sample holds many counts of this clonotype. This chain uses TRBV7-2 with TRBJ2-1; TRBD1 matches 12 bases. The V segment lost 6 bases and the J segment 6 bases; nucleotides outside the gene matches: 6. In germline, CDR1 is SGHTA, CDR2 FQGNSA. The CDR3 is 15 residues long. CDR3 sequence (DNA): TGTGCCAGCAGACCCGGGACAGGGGGCTCCAATGAGCAGTTCTTC. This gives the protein CASRPGTGGSNEQFF.

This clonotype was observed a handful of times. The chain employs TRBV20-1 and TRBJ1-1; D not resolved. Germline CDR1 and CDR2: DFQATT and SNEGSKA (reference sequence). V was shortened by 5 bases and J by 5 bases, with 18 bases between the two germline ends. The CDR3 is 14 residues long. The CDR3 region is CSAQEAGMRTEAFF. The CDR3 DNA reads TGCAGTGCTCAGGAGGCGGGGATGAGAACTGAAGCTTTCTTT.

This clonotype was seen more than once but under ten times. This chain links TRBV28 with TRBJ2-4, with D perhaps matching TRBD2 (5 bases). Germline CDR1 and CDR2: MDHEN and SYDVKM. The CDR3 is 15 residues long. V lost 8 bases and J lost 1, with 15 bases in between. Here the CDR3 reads CASCALGEAKNIQYF. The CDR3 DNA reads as TGTGCCAGCTGCGCTCTCGGGGAGGCCAAAAACATTCAGTACTTC.

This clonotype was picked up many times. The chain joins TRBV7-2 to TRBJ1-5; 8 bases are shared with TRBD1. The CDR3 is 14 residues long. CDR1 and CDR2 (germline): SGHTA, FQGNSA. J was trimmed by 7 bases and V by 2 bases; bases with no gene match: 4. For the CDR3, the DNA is TGTGCCAGCAGCTTAAACAGGGGGAGACAGCCCCAGCATTTT. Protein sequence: CASSLNRGRQPQHF.

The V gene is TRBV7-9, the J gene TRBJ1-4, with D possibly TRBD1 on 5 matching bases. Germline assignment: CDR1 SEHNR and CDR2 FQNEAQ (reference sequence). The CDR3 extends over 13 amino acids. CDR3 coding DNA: TGTGCAACGATTCGGGGCCCGGGGGAAAAACTGTTTTTT. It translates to CATIRGPGEKLFF.

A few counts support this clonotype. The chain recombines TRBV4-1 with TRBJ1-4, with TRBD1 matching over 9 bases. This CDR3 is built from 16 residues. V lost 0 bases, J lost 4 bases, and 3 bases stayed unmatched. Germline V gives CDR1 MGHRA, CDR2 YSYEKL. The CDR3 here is CASSQDGTGINEKLFF. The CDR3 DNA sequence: TGCGCCAGCAGCCAAGATGGGACAGGGATTAATGAAAAACTGTTTTTT.

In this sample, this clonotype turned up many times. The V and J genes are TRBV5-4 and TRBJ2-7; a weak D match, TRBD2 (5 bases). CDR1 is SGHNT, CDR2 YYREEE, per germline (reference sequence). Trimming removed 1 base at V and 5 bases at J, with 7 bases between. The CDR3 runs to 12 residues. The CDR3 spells CASSLSGNEQYF. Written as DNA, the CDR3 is TGTGCCAGCAGCTTGTCGGGAAACGAGCAGTACTTC.

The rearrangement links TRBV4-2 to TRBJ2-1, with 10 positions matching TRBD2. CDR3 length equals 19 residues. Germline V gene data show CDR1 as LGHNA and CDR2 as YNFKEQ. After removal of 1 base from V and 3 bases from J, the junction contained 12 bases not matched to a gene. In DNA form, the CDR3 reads TGTGCCAGCAGCCAAGCCCCCGGGTCCAGGACTAGCGGCTACAATGAGCAGTTCTTC. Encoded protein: CASSQAPGSRTSGYNEQFF.

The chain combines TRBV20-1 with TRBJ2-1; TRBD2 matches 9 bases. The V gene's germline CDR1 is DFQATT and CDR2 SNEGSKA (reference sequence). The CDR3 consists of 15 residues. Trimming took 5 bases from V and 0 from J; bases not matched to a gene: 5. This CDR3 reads CSAPRSGSSYNEQFF. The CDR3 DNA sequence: TGCAGTGCTCCGCGTAGCGGGAGCTCCTACAATGAGCAGTTCTTC.

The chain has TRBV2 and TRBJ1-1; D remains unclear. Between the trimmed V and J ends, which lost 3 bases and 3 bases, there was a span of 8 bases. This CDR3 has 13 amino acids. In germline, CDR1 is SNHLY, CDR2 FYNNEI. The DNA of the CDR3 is TGTGCCAGCAGTGAGCACGGAGACACTGAAGCTTTCTTT. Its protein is CASSEHGDTEAFF.

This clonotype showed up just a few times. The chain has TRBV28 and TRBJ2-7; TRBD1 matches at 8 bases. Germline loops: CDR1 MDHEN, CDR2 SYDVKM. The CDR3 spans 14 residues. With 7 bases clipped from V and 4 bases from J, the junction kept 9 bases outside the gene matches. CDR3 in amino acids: CASNTIRGRYEQYF. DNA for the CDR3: TGTGCCAGCAACACGATCAGGGGGCGGTACGAGCAGTACTTC.

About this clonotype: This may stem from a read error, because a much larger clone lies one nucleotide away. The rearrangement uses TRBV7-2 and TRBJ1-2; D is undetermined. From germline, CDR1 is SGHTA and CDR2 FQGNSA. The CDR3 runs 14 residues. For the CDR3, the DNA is TGTGCCATCAGCTTAGCTGGTCAGTTCTATGGCTACACCTTC. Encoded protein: CAISLAGQFYGYTF. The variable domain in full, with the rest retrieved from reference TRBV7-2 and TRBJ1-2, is GAGVSQSPSNKVTEKGKDVELRCDPISGHTALYWYRQSLGQGLEFLIYFQGNSAPDKSGLPSDRFSAERTGGSVSTLTIQRTQQEDSAVYLCAISLAGQFYGYTFGSGTRLTVV.

Here the CDR3 DNA reads TGTGCCAGCAGCTTTAGGGTACAGGGGACAACTAATGAAAAACTGTTTTTT. Residues: CASSFRVQGTTNEKLFF. The chain is built from TRBV7-2 and TRBJ1-4; 7 bases align to TRBD1. Germline V gene sequence: CDR1 SGHTA, CDR2 FQGNSA. With V trimmed by 3 bases and J by 0 bases, 7 bases remained unmatched. The CDR3 has 17 amino acids. The whole variable domain, remainder taken from reference TRBV7-2 and TRBJ1-4, is GAGVSQSPSNKVTEKGKDVELRCDPISGHTALYWYRQSLGQGLEFLIYFQGNSAPDKSGLPSDRFSAERTGGSVSTLTIQRTQQEDSAVYLCASSFRVQGTTNEKLFFGSGTQLSVL.

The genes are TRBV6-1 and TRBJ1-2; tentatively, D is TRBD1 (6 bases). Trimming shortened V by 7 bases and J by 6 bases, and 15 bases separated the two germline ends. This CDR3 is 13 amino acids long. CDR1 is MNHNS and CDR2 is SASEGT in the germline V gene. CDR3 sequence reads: CASTQGLWDGYTF. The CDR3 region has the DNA TGTGCCAGCACCCAGGGGCTGTGGGATGGCTACACCTTC.

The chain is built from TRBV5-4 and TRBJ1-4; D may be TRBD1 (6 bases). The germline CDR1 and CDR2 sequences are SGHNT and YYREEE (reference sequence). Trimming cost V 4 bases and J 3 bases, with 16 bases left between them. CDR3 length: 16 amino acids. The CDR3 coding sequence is TGTGCCAGCAGCAACCGACAGGCCCCCTCTAATGAAAAACTGTTTTTT. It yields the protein CASSNRQAPSNEKLFF.

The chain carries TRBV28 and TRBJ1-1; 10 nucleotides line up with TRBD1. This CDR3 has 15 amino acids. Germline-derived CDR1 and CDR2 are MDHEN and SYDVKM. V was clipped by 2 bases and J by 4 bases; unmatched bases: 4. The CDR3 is CASSLRGQGSTEAFF. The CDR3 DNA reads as TGTGCCAGCAGTTTAAGGGGACAGGGGTCCACTGAAGCTTTCTTT. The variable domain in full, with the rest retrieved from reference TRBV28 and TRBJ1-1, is DVKVTQSSRYLVKRTGEKVFLECVQDMDHENMFWYRQDPGLGLRLIYFSYDVKMKEKGDIPEGYSVSREKKERFSLILESASTNQTSMYLCASSLRGQGSTEAFFGQGTRLTVV.